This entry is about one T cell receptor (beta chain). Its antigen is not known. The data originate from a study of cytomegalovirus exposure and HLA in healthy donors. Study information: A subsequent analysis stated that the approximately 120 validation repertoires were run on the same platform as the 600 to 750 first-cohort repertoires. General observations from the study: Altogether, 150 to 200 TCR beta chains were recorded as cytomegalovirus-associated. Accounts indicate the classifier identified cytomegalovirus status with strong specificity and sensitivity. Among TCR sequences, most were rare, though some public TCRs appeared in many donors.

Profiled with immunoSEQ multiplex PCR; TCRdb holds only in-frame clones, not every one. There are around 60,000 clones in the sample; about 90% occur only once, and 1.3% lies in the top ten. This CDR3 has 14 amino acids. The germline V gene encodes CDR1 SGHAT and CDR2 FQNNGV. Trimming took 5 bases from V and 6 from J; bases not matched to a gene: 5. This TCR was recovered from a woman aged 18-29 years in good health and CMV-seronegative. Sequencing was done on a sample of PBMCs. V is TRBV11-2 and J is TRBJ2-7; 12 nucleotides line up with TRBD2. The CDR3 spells CASSLGLAGTEQYF. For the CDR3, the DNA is TGTGCCAGCAGCCTTGGACTAGCGGGGACCGAGCAGTACTTC.